This entry is about one T cell receptor (beta chain). Its antigen is as yet unknown. The PCR used 60 Vbeta and 13 Jbeta primers. Clones were read by immunoSEQ multiplex PCR, and TCRdb kept only the in-frame ones, dropping some. The sample comprises about 190,000 clones, roughly 73% of which are singletons, and over 2% rests with the top ten. This CDR3 contains 13 residues. Trimming stripped 0 bases from V and 8 bases from J, with 11 bases between. Germline lookup yields CDR1 SGDLS and CDR2 YYNGEE. The sample originates from a study of cytomegalovirus exposure and HLA in healthy donors. Study results and caveats: Being productive about 90% or about 30% of the time was typical of most TCR beta V segments in an earlier analysis.

The gene calls are TRBV9 and TRBJ1-2, with a possible D match to TRBD1 (6 bases). This TCR derives from a woman in her twenties or thirties in good health and CMV-seropositive. The sequenced material came from PBMCs. CDR3 DNA sequence: TGTGCCAGCAGCGTAGCGGGAGGGGGAGGCTACACCTTC. This sequence encodes CASSVAGGGGYTF.